One sample yielded the 19 T cell receptor beta chains listed below, sequenced in a study of blood T cell repertoires in COVID-19. Profiling relied on immunoSEQ multiplex PCR, and the TCRdb table lists in-frame clones only, not all of them. Counted here are over 100,000 clones, 82% occurring once; the ten biggest clones make up 7.9%. Material: peripheral blood. These receptor sequences come from an older man with acute or convalescent COVID-19.

The chain recombines TRBV28 with TRBJ1-6; D is undetermined. There are 17 residues in the CDR3. V dropped 2 bases and J dropped 0 bases, with 11 bases sitting between them. Germline V gives CDR1 MDHEN, CDR2 SYDVKM. In nucleotides, the CDR3 is TGTGCCAGCAGTTTACCGCAGACTAGCTCCTATAATTCACCCCTCCACTTT. Encoded protein: CASSLPQTSSYNSPLHF.

V and J are TRBV6-5 and TRBJ1-3, with D possibly matching TRBD1 (5 bases). This CDR3 contains 14 residues. CDR1 and CDR2 from the germline V gene are MNHEY and SVGAGI. Trimming took off 4 bases at V and 3 bases at J, with 10 bases between the two ends. For the CDR3, the DNA is TGTGCCAGCAGTTTGGGGGGAAATGGAAACACCATATATTTT. This gives the protein CASSLGGNGNTIYF.

The chain carries TRBV6-5 and TRBJ2-1; D unclear. This CDR3 has 11 residues. From germline, CDR1 is MNHEY and CDR2 SVGAGI. Deletions cut 6 bases from V and 8 bases from J, with 8 bases between. CDR3 coding DNA: TGTGCCAGCAGAAACCAGGATGAGCAGTTCTTC. Protein product: CASRNQDEQFF.

J is TRBJ2-1 and V is TRBV11-2; 11 positions match TRBD2. The CDR3 runs 17 residues. Germline-derived CDR1 and CDR2 are SGHAT and FQNNGV. Unmatched junction bases numbered 15, after V lost 7 bases and J lost 7 bases. The CDR3 coding sequence is TGTGCCAGCACCGCTAAATCACGTAGCGGGGGGGCGAATGAGCAGTTCTTC. It is translated as CASTAKSRSGGANEQFF. Together with reference TRBV11-2 and TRBJ2-1, the CDR3 gives the full variable domain: EAGVAQSPRYKIIEKRQSVAFWCNPISGHATLYWYQQILGQGPKLLIQFQNNGVVDDSQLPKDRFSAERLKGVDSTLKIQPAKLEDSAVYLCASTAKSRSGGANEQFFGPGTRLTVL.

The chain couples TRBV5-1 to TRBJ2-7; TRBD1 matches 12 bases. The CDR3 runs 16 residues. CDR1 is SGHRS, CDR2 YFSETQ, per germline. V lost 3 bases to trimming and J lost 4 bases; unmatched junction nucleotides: 8. The CDR3 DNA follows: TGCGCCAGCAGCTGGACCGGGACAGGGGGCTTATACGAGCAGTACTTC. Amino acids: CASSWTGTGGLYEQYF.

This clone was seen more than once but under ten times. DNA for the CDR3: TGTGCCAGCAGCTTAGTGCCCCGGGAAAAACTGTTTTTT. Translation gives CASSLVPREKLFF. The gene calls are TRBV7-8 and TRBJ1-4; D is undetermined. Germline CDR1 SGHVS, CDR2 FQNEAQ. V was trimmed by 1 base and J by 8 bases, leaving 8 bases between them. The CDR3 consists of 13 residues.

This sequence joins TRBV5-1 and TRBJ1-2; 7 bases are a match to TRBD1. V lost 4 bases, J lost 8 bases, and 14 bases stayed unmatched. This CDR3 spans 15 amino acids. Germline CDR1 and CDR2: SGHRS and YFSETQ. CDR3 protein: CASSLTGETREGYTF. The CDR3 nucleotides read TGCGCCAGCAGCCTCACAGGGGAGACAAGAGAGGGCTACACCTTC.

The table lists this clone with a few counts. J is TRBJ1-2 and V is TRBV7-2, with no clear D. The V end lost 7 bases, the J end lost 5 bases, and 14 bases lay between the germline ends. This CDR3 comprises 13 residues. Germline loops: CDR1 SGHTA, CDR2 FQGNSA. CDR3 sequence (DNA): TGTGCCAGCATCCCCCTGTCGGGTTATGGCTACACCTTC. Amino acids: CASIPLSGYGYTF.

Written as DNA, the CDR3 is TGTGCCAGCACCTTTTCCGTTATCTCTGGAAACACCATATATTTT. Translated: CASTFSVISGNTIYF. V usage is TRBV11-2 and J usage is TRBJ1-3; D call uncertain. CDR3 size: 15 residues. The V and J ends lost 7 bases and 0 bases respectively, with 13 bases between them. Per germline, CDR1 SGHAT and CDR2 FQNNGV.

The chain has TRBV29-1 and TRBJ1-1; 10 positions agree with TRBD1. CDR3 length: 15 residues. The V segment lost 5 bases and the J segment 5 bases; nucleotides outside the gene matches: 11. CDR1 and CDR2 (germline): SQVTM, ANQGSEA. The CDR3 DNA sequence: TGCAGCGTTCTTAGACAGGGGGCGCGGGGGACTGAAGCTTTCTTT. Protein sequence: CSVLRQGARGTEAFF.

The J gene is TRBJ2-3, the V gene TRBV11-3, with 12 bases lining up with TRBD1. The CDR3 is 14 amino acids. Germline CDR1 SGHNT, CDR2 YENEEA. J gave up 5 bases and V 4 bases, and 1 base lay outside the gene matches. The CDR3 DNA is TGTGCCAGCAGCTGGGACAGGGGGCAAGATACGCAGTATTTT. Residues: CASSWDRGQDTQYF.

The chain combines TRBV7-2 with TRBJ2-7, with 8 bases identical to TRBD1. There are 16 residues in the CDR3. Germline lookup yields CDR1 SGHTA and CDR2 FQGNSA. J lost 3 bases, V lost 5 bases, and 12 bases had no gene match. The CDR3 spells CASSLLATGGFYEQYF. In nucleotides, the CDR3 is TGTGCCAGCAGCCTGTTAGCTACAGGGGGTTTCTACGAGCAGTACTTC.

This clone was found once. The chain is built from TRBV5-1 and TRBJ2-7, with 7 bases matching TRBD1. Germline values: CDR1 SGHRS, CDR2 YFSETQ. The CDR3 loop spans 13 amino acids. V lost 3 bases, J lost 9 bases, and 9 bases stayed unmatched. The CDR3 loop is CASSSGQPSGQYF. Written as DNA, the CDR3 is TGCGCCAGCAGCTCGGGACAGCCAAGTGGGCAGTACTTC.

This rearrangement joins TRBV2 to TRBJ1-4, with D hard to call. There are 12 residues in the CDR3. From germline, CDR1 is SNHLY and CDR2 FYNNEI. The V gene lost 8 bases and the J gene lost 0 bases, with 4 bases spanning the gap. The CDR3, as DNA: TGTGCCAGCGGAGCAACTAATGAAAAACTGTTTTTT. It yields the protein CASGATNEKLFF.

The chain employs TRBV7-3 and TRBJ2-1, with 8 bases aligning to TRBD2. The CDR3 consists of 13 residues. Trimming took 2 bases from V and 6 from J; bases not matched to a gene: 0. CDR1 SGHTA and CDR2 FQGTGA come from the germline V gene. The CDR3 here is CASSLLAGNEQFF. CDR3 coding DNA: TGTGCCAGCAGCTTACTAGCGGGCAATGAGCAGTTCTTC.

The chain carries TRBV6-5 and TRBJ1-3; the D gene is possibly TRBD1 (6 bases). This CDR3 spans 14 amino acids. CDR1 is MNHEY, CDR2 SVGAGI, per germline. V lost 8 bases, J lost 3 bases, and 14 bases lay in between. CDR3 DNA sequence: TGTGCCAGCGGCACAGGGTCAAGTGGAAACACCATATATTTT. It yields the protein CASGTGSSGNTIYF.

This rearrangement joins TRBV20-1 to TRBJ1-1; a possible D gene is TRBD1 (6 bases). CDR1 and CDR2 (germline): DFQATT, SNEGSKA (reference sequence). The CDR3 loop spans 15 amino acids. V was shortened by 3 bases and J by 1 base, with 15 bases between the two germline ends. CDR3 sequence: CSASTASQGNTEAFF. In DNA form, the CDR3 reads TGCAGTGCTAGTACGGCATCACAGGGGAACACTGAAGCTTTCTTT.

The chain carries TRBV12-3 or TRBV12-4 and TRBJ1-2; no definite D call. V was clipped by 3 bases and J by 5 bases, with 10 bases between them. The CDR3 is made up of 13 amino acids. CDR3 nucleotides: TGTGCCAGCAGTTTTGGAGGAACGTATGGCTACACCTTC. Translated: CASSFGGTYGYTF.

This clone is a singleton in its sample. J is TRBJ2-5 and V is TRBV30; 8 nucleotides align to TRBD1. V was pared by 2 bases and J by 3 bases, with 5 bases of the junction left unmatched. Germline-derived CDR1 and CDR2 are GTSNPN and SVGIG (reference sequence). The CDR3 has 14 amino acids. The CDR3 loop reads CAWSRTGGKETQYF. CDR3 DNA: TGTGCCTGGAGTCGAACAGGGGGAAAAGAGACCCAGTACTTC.